The 16 T cell receptor beta chains below were found in one sample sequenced in a study of T cells after posttransplantation cyclophosphamide. The data were produced by immunoSEQ multiplex PCR, yet TCRdb's version contains in-frame clones alone and is incomplete. The sample yields tens of thousands of clones, roughly 92% seen once. The sample consisted of PBMCs. These receptors were collected from a woman between 45 and 65 years old in good health and a related stem cell transplant donor.

The chain links TRBV29-1 to TRBJ1-2, with a possible D match to TRBD1 (5 bases). Looked up from germline, CDR1 is SQVTM and CDR2 is ANQGSEA. V was trimmed by 4 bases and J by 7 bases, leaving 22 bases between them. There are 15 residues in the CDR3. The CDR3 loop reads CSVGYIGAGSAGYTF. The CDR3 coding sequence is TGCAGCGTTGGCTATATTGGGGCAGGGTCCGCTGGCTACACCTTC.

The chain links TRBV28 to TRBJ2-2; TRBD2 matches at 14 bases. This CDR3 comprises 17 residues. Germline V gene sequence: CDR1 MDHEN, CDR2 SYDVKM. Losses at the gene ends were 5 bases for V and 5 bases for J; bases not matched to a gene: 7. CDR3 in DNA: TGTGCCAGCAGTGAGACTAGCGGGAGGGCCGGTACCGGGGAGCTGTTTTTT. Protein sequence: CASSETSGRAGTGELFF.

This chain links TRBV6-5 with TRBJ2-7; D might be TRBD1 (6 bases). Germline CDR1 reads MNHEY; CDR2 reads SVGAGI. This CDR3 spans 13 amino acids. Trimming stripped 5 bases from V and 2 bases from J, with 10 bases between. CDR3 loop: CASSHRTAYEQYF. Written as DNA, the CDR3 is TGTGCCAGCAGTCACAGGACAGCCTACGAGCAGTACTTC.

This clone appeared a few times. The chain uses TRBV7-2 and TRBJ1-3; the D gene is possibly TRBD1 (6 bases). Germline CDR1 SGHTA, CDR2 FQGNSA. CDR3 length: 14 amino acids. Trimming left V 5 bases short and J 4 bases short, with 12 bases between. The CDR3 nucleotides read TGTGCCAGCAGCCGAACAGGGAGAGGAAACACCATATATTTT. Translated, it gives CASSRTGRGNTIYF.

The chain couples TRBV7-9 to TRBJ1-1, with D uncertain. Trimming took off 5 bases at V and 5 bases at J, with 9 bases between the two ends. CDR3 length: 12 amino acids. Germline values: CDR1 SEHNR, CDR2 FQNEAQ (reference sequence). The CDR3 DNA reads TGTGCCAGCAGCCAGAGGGAAACTGAAGCTTTCTTT. Encoded protein: CASSQRETEAFF. Supplemented by reference TRBV7-9 and TRBJ1-1, the full variable domain reads DTGVSQNPRHKITKRGQNVTFRCDPISEHNRLYWYRQTLGQGPEFLTYFQNEAQLEKSRLLSDRFSAERPKGSFSTLEIQRTEQGDSAMYLCASSQRETEAFFGQGTRLTVV.

The chain carries TRBV6-1 and TRBJ2-1; perhaps TRBD1 as D (6 bases). The V end lost 2 bases, the J end lost 8 bases, and 16 bases lay between the germline ends. There are 15 residues in the CDR3. The germline V gene has CDR1 MNHNS and CDR2 SASEGT. CDR3 residues: CASSEQTGFRYEQFF. CDR3 coding DNA: TGTGCCAGCAGTGAACAAACAGGGTTTCGATATGAGCAGTTCTTC.

CDR3 sequence reads: CASSFEGATNEKLFF. CDR3 nucleotides: TGTGCCAGCAGCTTCGAAGGAGCAACTAATGAAAAACTGTTTTTT. The chain couples TRBV5-8 to TRBJ1-4; the D is unclear. Trimming stripped 2 bases from V and 0 bases from J, with 8 bases between. CDR1 is SGHTS, CDR2 YDEGEE, per germline. The CDR3 is made up of 15 amino acids. Variable domain in full (rest from reference TRBV5-8 and TRBJ1-4): EAGVTQSPTHLIKTRGQQATLRCSPISGHTSVYWYQQALGLGLQFLLWYDEGEERNRGNFPPRFSGRQFPNYSSELNVNALELEDSALYLCASSFEGATNEKLFFGSGTQLSVL.

This CDR3 is CASSPISGQETQYF. CDR3 coding DNA: TGTGCCAGCTCACCAATTAGCGGTCAAGAGACCCAGTACTTC. This chain links TRBV18 with TRBJ2-5; perhaps TRBD2 as D (6 bases). CDR1 KGHSH and CDR2 LQKENI come from the germline V gene. CDR3 length equals 14 residues. V was cut by 2 bases and J by 2 bases, with 9 bases left in between.

The chain recombines TRBV2 with TRBJ2-3; 8 bases match TRBD1. CDR1 SNHLY and CDR2 FYNNEI come from the germline V gene. V shed 5 bases, J shed 1 base, and the junction held 5 bases outside the gene matches. There are 15 residues in the CDR3. CDR3 residues: CASSSLTGGTDTQYF. The CDR3 DNA follows: TGTGCCAGCAGTTCGCTGACAGGGGGCACAGATACGCAGTATTTT. The full variable domain, completed using reference TRBV2 and TRBJ2-3, is EPEVTQTPSHQVTQMGQEVILRCVPISNHLYFYWYRQILGQKVEFLVSFYNNEISEKSEIFDDQFSVERPDGSNFTLKIRSTKLEDSAMYFCASSSLTGGTDTQYFGPGTRLTVL.

The chain links TRBV23-1 to TRBJ1-5, with 10 bases identical to TRBD1. TRBV23-1 is marked as an open reading frame, function uncertain. CDR3 length: 19 amino acids. The trim removed 3 bases at V and 1 base at J, leaving 12 bases unmatched. CDR3 sequence: CASSQFTPGTGASNQPQHF. The CDR3 DNA reads as TGCGCCAGCAGTCAGTTCACTCCCGGGACAGGGGCAAGCAATCAGCCCCAGCATTTT.

The chain carries TRBV4-2 and TRBJ2-4; 8 bases align to TRBD1. Germline V CDR1 and CDR2: LGHNA, YNFKEQ. V lost 0 bases to trimming and J lost 10 bases; unmatched junction nucleotides: 14. The CDR3 runs 17 residues. The CDR3 is CASSQDRVGQGANIQYF. CDR3 coding DNA: TGTGCCAGCAGCCAAGATCGGGTGGGGCAGGGGGCGAATATTCAGTACTTC.

With respect to this clone: A junction boundary mismatches the germline segment, possibly from a read error. For the CDR3, the DNA is TGTGCCAGCAGGTTAGGACAGGGGATCAACTATGGCTACACCTTC. It codes for CASRLGQGINYGYTF. The chain employs TRBV7-2 and TRBJ1-2; 9 nucleotides match TRBD1. Germline V lookup: CDR1 SGHTA, CDR2 FQGNSA. The CDR3 covers 15 residues.

CDR3 region: CASSRGLAAANTGELFF. The CDR3 nucleotides are TGTGCCAGCAGCCGCGGACTAGCGGCCGCGAACACCGGGGAGCTGTTTTTT. This chain joins TRBV27 and TRBJ2-2, with 10 bases aligning to TRBD2. This CDR3 spans 17 amino acids. Germline V gene sequence: CDR1 MNHEY, CDR2 SMNVEV (reference sequence). J lost 0 bases, V lost 6 bases, and 7 bases had no gene match.

The chain couples TRBV28 to TRBJ2-5, with TRBD2 matching 14 bases. There are 15 residues in the CDR3. Germline assignment: CDR1 MDHEN and CDR2 SYDVKM. V gave up 3 bases and J gave up 5 bases; unmatched junction bases: 2. CDR3 region: CASSFGTSGSETQYF. The CDR3 DNA follows: TGTGCCAGCAGTTTCGGGACTAGCGGGAGCGAGACCCAGTACTTC.

The chain recombines TRBV5-1 with TRBJ2-1; 7 positions agree with TRBD1. Losses at the gene ends were 4 bases for V and 0 bases for J; bases not matched to a gene: 7. This CDR3 has 16 residues. CDR1 and CDR2 from the germline V gene are SGHRS and YFSETQ. CDR3: CASSGRQGPSYNEQFF. In nucleotides, the CDR3 is TGCGCCAGCAGCGGAAGACAGGGCCCCTCCTACAATGAGCAGTTCTTC.

The chain is built from TRBV18 and TRBJ1-5; D unresolved. Germline V CDR1 and CDR2: KGHSH, LQKENI. Trimming shortened V by 6 bases and J by 0 bases, and 9 bases separated the two germline ends. This CDR3 region has 14 residues. The CDR3 nucleotides are TGTGCCAGCTCCCGGGAGGTTAGCAATCAGCCCCAGCATTTT. This gives the protein CASSREVSNQPQHF.